This TCR beta chain was recorded in a study of shared clonotypes between healthy human individuals. Study background: Donor composition was a couple of women and three men, aged 18 to 49. General study results and limits: Shared across several donors were 5% to 6% of the naive CD4 clonotypes.

Details on this clone: Its antigen is not known.

The CDR3 runs to 14 residues. The V end lost 0 bases, the J end lost 5 bases, and 11 bases lay between the germline ends. CDR1 is SGHKS, CDR2 YYEKEE, per germline (reference sequence). Donors were healthy HIV-negative adults without recent acute infections or vaccinations. This table comes from immunoSEQ multiplex PCR, and its TCRdb copy is limited to in-frame clones, with some not included. This table holds about 640,000 clones, 72% found once. The V gene is TRBV5-5, the J gene TRBJ2-5; TRBD1 might be the D (5 bases). Source material: memory CD4+ T cells sorted from blood. Regarding subset: CD45RA-negative fraction. The sequence was collected from a woman in her 30s in good health. CDR3 sequence reads: CASSLERGRETQYF. CDR3 nucleotides: TGTGCCAGCAGCTTGGAAAGGGGTCGGGAGACCCAGTACTTC.